These 18 T cell receptor beta chains came from one sample sequenced in a study of PD-1 blockade in classical Hodgkin lymphoma. The data were produced by immunoSEQ multiplex PCR, yet TCRdb's version contains in-frame clones alone and is incomplete. This sample has 99,000 or so clones, with approximately 89% found just once. Time point noted: cycle 4 day 1 (C4D1), after six to seven weeks of nivolumab. Relapse was seen in all patients after autologous stem cell transplantation, and brentuximab vedotin exposure was variable. The sequencing here drew on peripheral blood mononuclear cells (PBMCs), taken before the fourth cycle of nivolumab. These receptor sequences come from a human donor with classical Hodgkin lymphoma.

This rearrangement joins TRBV19 to TRBJ1-1; perhaps TRBD1 as D (6 bases). CDR1 and CDR2 (germline): LNHDA, SQIVND (reference sequence). Trimming removed 3 bases from V and 1 base from J, with 15 bases in between. There are 16 residues in the CDR3. CDR3 protein: CASSMWQGLGNTEAFF. For the CDR3, the DNA is TGTGCCAGTAGTATGTGGCAGGGGCTAGGGAACACTGAAGCTTTCTTT.

This clone was detected a few times. This rearrangement joins TRBV28 to TRBJ1-1; the D is unclear. V was pared by 2 bases and J by 1 base, with 5 bases between. The CDR3 runs 13 residues. CDR1 is MDHEN, CDR2 SYDVKM, per germline. The CDR3 DNA reads as TGTGCCAGCAGTTTAGTGGCGAACACTGAAGCTTTCTTT. Translating it yields CASSLVANTEAFF.

The chain is built from TRBV6-4 and TRBJ2-2, with a tentative D call TRBD1 (6 bases). CDR1 is MRHNA, CDR2 SNTAGT, per germline. Trimming took off 4 bases at V and 4 bases at J, with 10 bases between the two ends. This CDR3 contains 14 residues. CDR3 in amino acids: CASSAQGSTGELFF. The CDR3 region has the DNA TGTGCCAGCAGTGCACAGGGAAGCACCGGGGAGCTGTTTTTT.

The chain uses TRBV25-1 and TRBJ2-3; D ambiguous. Germline V gene data show CDR1 as MGHDK and CDR2 as SYGVNS. The CDR3 runs to 12 residues. Trimming shortened V by 5 bases and J by 0 bases, and 3 bases separated the two germline ends. CDR3 region: CASSSSTDTQYF. The CDR3 DNA reads as TGTGCCAGCAGTAGCAGCACAGATACGCAGTATTTT.

V and J are TRBV30 and TRBJ2-6; perhaps D is TRBD1 or TRBD2 (6 bases each). The CDR3 has 17 amino acids. Per the germline V gene, CDR1 is GTSNPN and CDR2 is SVGIG (reference sequence). The V end lost 4 bases, the J end lost 5 bases, and 21 bases lay between the germline ends. This CDR3 is CAWTIGEGGLWANVLTF. CDR3 DNA sequence: TGTGCCTGGACCATAGGGGAAGGGGGGCTTTGGGCCAACGTCCTGACTTTC. The whole variable domain, remainder taken from reference TRBV30 and TRBJ2-6, is SQTIHQWPATLVQPVGSPLSLECTVEGTSNPNLYWYRQAAGRGLQLLFYSVGIGQISSEVPQNLSASRPQDRQFILSSKKLLLSDSGFYLCAWTIGEGGLWANVLTFGAGSRLTVL.

The chain has TRBV4-1 and TRBJ1-5; possible D gene TRBD1, 6 bases. The germline gives CDR1 MGHRA, CDR2 YSYEKL. The CDR3 spans 15 residues. V lost 0 bases to trimming and J lost 7 bases, with 13 bases between them. As DNA, the CDR3 is TGCGCCAGCAGCCAAGATGGCAGGGGAGGACAGCCCCAGCATTTT. As protein: CASSQDGRGGQPQHF.

The CDR3 region is CATSSSRMGETQYF. CDR3 coding DNA: TGTGCCACCAGCAGTAGTCGAATGGGGGAGACCCAGTACTTC. V is TRBV15 and J is TRBJ2-5; D remains unclear. Germline loops: CDR1 LNHNV, CDR2 YYDKDF (reference sequence). The CDR3 sequence is 14 residues long. Trimming cost V 3 bases and J 5 bases, with 13 bases left between them.

The chain employs TRBV7-2 and TRBJ2-1, with D tentatively TRBD1 (5 bases). Deletions cut 1 base from V and 5 bases from J, with 15 bases between. Looked up from germline, CDR1 is SGHTA and CDR2 is FQGNSA. This CDR3 is built from 16 residues. The CDR3 reads CASSLEPGPVNNEQFF. The CDR3 DNA sequence: TGTGCCAGCAGCTTAGAACCAGGGCCGGTGAACAATGAGCAGTTCTTC.

The chain carries TRBV27 and TRBJ2-7, with D possibly TRBD1 on 6 matching bases. Germline V lookup: CDR1 MNHEY, CDR2 SMNVEV (reference sequence). The CDR3 has 15 amino acids. V dropped 4 bases and J dropped 1 base, with 14 bases sitting between them. CDR3 sequence: CASSSLSGESYEQYF. CDR3 nucleotides: TGTGCCAGCAGTTCACTTTCAGGGGAGTCCTACGAGCAGTACTTC.

The V call is TRBV14, the J call TRBJ2-4; possibly TRBD1 for D (5 bases). Trimming stripped 2 bases from V and 1 base from J, with 12 bases between. CDR1 and CDR2 from the germline V gene are SGHDN and FVKESK. The length of the CDR3 is 16 residues. The CDR3: CASSQFVSGAKNIQYF. CDR3 in DNA: TGTGCCAGCAGCCAATTCGTTTCAGGGGCCAAAAACATTCAGTACTTC.

J is TRBJ2-7 and V is TRBV25-1; possible D gene TRBD2, 6 bases. V shed 4 bases and J shed 2 bases, with 12 bases lying between them. The CDR3 has 14 amino acids. CDR1 is MGHDK and CDR2 is SYGVNS in the germline V gene. CDR3 DNA sequence: TGTGCCAGCAGTGGGGGGGTGCGAACCTACGAGCAGTACTTC. Translation gives CASSGGVRTYEQYF.

This clone was recorded once. V usage is TRBV4-3 and J usage is TRBJ1-1; 7 nucleotides agree with TRBD1. Trimming took 4 bases from V and 2 from J; bases not matched to a gene: 7. CDR3 length: 15 residues. Germline V gene lookup returns CDR1 LGHNA and CDR2 YSLEER. The CDR3 coding sequence is TGCGCCAGCAGCCTAGGGACAGACCTCAACACTGAAGCTTTCTTT. Translation: CASSLGTDLNTEAFF.

In its sample, this clone was seen once. V and J are TRBV19 and TRBJ2-1; 7 bases are a match to TRBD1. The CDR3 extends over 15 amino acids. Germline loops: CDR1 LNHDA, CDR2 SQIVND (reference sequence). The junction had 9 bases not matched to a gene; V was cut back by 4 bases and J by 6 bases. CDR3 loop: CASSTGGLAFNEQFF. Here the CDR3 DNA reads TGTGCCAGTAGTACAGGGGGTCTCGCTTTCAATGAGCAGTTCTTC.

This rearrangement joins TRBV7-2 to TRBJ2-5, with no clear D. Germline-derived CDR1 and CDR2 are SGHTA and FQGNSA. The CDR3 consists of 13 residues. Trimming took 0 bases from V and 5 from J, leaving 7 bases between them. The DNA for the CDR3 is TGTGCCAGCAGCTTAGCAGGGATCGAGACCCAGTACTTC. It encodes CASSLAGIETQYF. Full variable domain (rest looked up from reference TRBV7-2 and TRBJ2-5): GAGVSQSPSNKVTEKGKDVELRCDPISGHTALYWYRQSLGQGLEFLIYFQGNSAPDKSGLPSDRFSAERTGGSVSTLTIQRTQQEDSAVYLCASSLAGIETQYFGPGTRLLVL.

The chain is built from TRBV7-9 and TRBJ2-7; TRBD2 matches at 12 bases. V gave up 4 bases and J gave up 6 bases; unmatched junction bases: 7. The CDR3 is 15 amino acids. Germline CDR1 and CDR2: SEHNR and FQNEAQ (reference sequence). The CDR3 spells CASSSWTSGIPEQYF. CDR3 sequence (DNA): TGTGCCAGCAGCTCTTGGACTAGCGGGATTCCCGAGCAGTACTTC. The entire variable domain, with the rest obtained from reference TRBV7-9 and TRBJ2-7, is as follows: DTGVSQNPRHKITKRGQNVTFRCDPISEHNRLYWYRQTLGQGPEFLTYFQNEAQLEKSRLLSDRFSAERPKGSFSTLEIQRTEQGDSAMYLCASSSWTSGIPEQYFGPGTRLTVT.

The rearrangement uses TRBV10-1 and TRBJ1-4; no firm D call. Germline CDR1 is WNHNN and CDR2 is SYGVQD (reference sequence). The length of the CDR3 is 14 residues. V was shortened by 3 bases and J by 4 bases, with 9 bases between the two germline ends. This chain's CDR3 is CASSESTGNEKLFF. In DNA, the CDR3 is TGCGCCAGCAGTGAATCCACGGGTAATGAAAAACTGTTTTTT.

V and J are TRBV28 and TRBJ2-7, with D possibly matching TRBD2 (5 bases). Deletions cut 3 bases from V and 7 bases from J, with 13 bases between. CDR1 MDHEN and CDR2 SYDVKM come from the germline V gene. The CDR3 length is 13 residues. CDR3 sequence (DNA): TGTGCCAGCAGTTTTTCCCGACCGGGGGAGCAGTACTTC. This codes for CASSFSRPGEQYF. The full variable domain, its missing parts supplied by reference TRBV28 and TRBJ2-7, is DVKVTQSSRYLVKRTGEKVFLECVQDMDHENMFWYRQDPGLGLRLIYFSYDVKMKEKGDIPEGYSVSREKKERFSLILESASTNQTSMYLCASSFSRPGEQYFGPGTRLTVT.

The chain carries TRBV6-5 and TRBJ2-1, with a possible D match to TRBD1 (6 bases). The CDR3 length is 14 residues. Trimming left V 0 bases short and J 4 bases short, with 7 bases between. Germline values: CDR1 MNHEY, CDR2 SVGAGI. This CDR3 reads CASSYSRGYNEQFF. In nucleotides, the CDR3 is TGTGCCAGCAGTTACTCGAGGGGGTACAATGAGCAGTTCTTC.